Following are 2 T cell receptor beta chains from one sample sequenced in a study of blood T cell repertoires in COVID-19 (dated by TCRdb to 2018 to 2021). The library was obtained by the immunoSEQ multiplex PCR assay. What TCRdb holds here is the immuneACCESS table cut down to in-frame rearrangements. Part of the clones is not present; checked against another copy, under half of the missing clones reflect an unresolved V gene, and the others are unexplained. The sample table contains about 200,000 clones; only one count was recorded for just under 85% of them. Together, the top ten hold around 1% of the sample. The specimen sequenced was peripheral blood. The source of these receptors is a man between 60 and 75 years old with COVID-19, enrolled during active disease.

The chain links TRBV6-5 to TRBJ2-2; 9 bases are shared with TRBD1. Germline V gene lookup returns CDR1 MNHEY and CDR2 SVGAGI. There are 15 residues in the CDR3. The V gene end was trimmed by 6 bases and the J gene end by 5 bases; junction bases not matched to a gene: 7. CDR3 sequence reads: CASRSGQGITGELFF. For the CDR3, the DNA is TGTGCCAGCAGGTCGGGACAGGGAATAACCGGGGAGCTGTTTTTT.

The rearrangement links TRBV6-5 to TRBJ1-5; no firm D call. The CDR3 spans 13 residues. Germline-derived CDR1 and CDR2 are MNHEY and SVGAGI. V was pared by 0 bases and J by 4 bases, with 4 bases between. The chain's CDR3 is CASSYSSNQPQHF. The DNA for the CDR3 is TGTGCCAGCAGTTACTCGTCGAATCAGCCCCAGCATTTT.